This TCR beta chain is drawn from a study of T cell responses to AZD1222 COVID-19 vaccine. This clone was picked up a small number of times. The antigen is not known. Sequencing was performed with immunoSEQ multiplex PCR; in TCRdb, only in-frame clones are kept and a portion is missing. The table lists just over 150,000 clones, about 90% of them singletons. The study, taken as a whole, reports: Donors in the cohort were predominantly white British and more often female, and clonal diversity was possibly underestimated.

Germline V gene data show CDR1 as ENHRY and CDR2 as SYGVKD. V was pared by 4 bases and J by 4 bases, with 12 bases between. This CDR3 is built from 14 residues. The chain links TRBV10-3 to TRBJ2-3; maybe TRBD1 (6 bases). The input for sequencing was peripheral blood, taken 28 days after the second AZD1222 dose. The clonotype originates from an adult who received the AZD1222 COVID-19 vaccine. CDR3 sequence: CAISGQGSSDTQYF. CDR3 coding DNA: TGTGCCATCAGTGGGCAGGGGAGTTCAGATACGCAGTATTTT.